Following are 12 T cell receptor beta chains from one sample sequenced in a study of blood T cell repertoires in COVID-19. Produced via immunoSEQ multiplex PCR; TCRdb's table is partial and in-frame only. The data contain 250,000 to 350,000 clones, approximately 86% of them singletons. Specimen: peripheral blood. The source is a woman aged 50 to 65 with active or convalescent COVID-19.

The chain has TRBV19 and TRBJ2-5; D unresolved. The CDR3 length is 14 residues. V shed 1 base and J shed 4 bases, with 10 bases lying between them. Per germline, CDR1 LNHDA and CDR2 SQIVND (reference sequence). CDR3 coding DNA: TGTGCCAGTAGTATAGTACCTTTCGGAGAGACCCAGTACTTC. Translation: CASSIVPFGETQYF.

The chain couples TRBV12-5 to TRBJ2-1; 14 bases agree with TRBD2. The CDR3 contains 18 residues. V dropped 1 base and J dropped 4; count of bases not matched to a gene: 6. Looked up from germline, CDR1 is LGHNT and CDR2 is FRNRAP. The CDR3 DNA is TGTGCTAGTGGTTTGGGACTAGCGGGAGGGCCGCGGTACAATGAGCAGTTCTTC. As protein: CASGLGLAGGPRYNEQFF. Complete variable domain (other parts from reference TRBV12-5 and TRBJ2-1): DARVTQTPRHKVTEMGQEVTMRCQPILGHNTVFWYRQTMMQGLELLAYFRNRAPLDDSGMPKDRFSAEMPDATLATLKIQPSEPRDSAVYFCASGLGLAGGPRYNEQFFGPGTRLTVL.

The V gene is TRBV3-1 (or the pseudogene TRBV3-2), the J gene TRBJ2-2; D not resolved. Per the germline V gene, CDR1 is LGHDT and CDR2 is YNNKEL (reference sequence). Trimming left V 1 base short and J 6 bases short, with 9 bases between. This CDR3 spans 14 amino acids. The CDR3 DNA reads as TGTGCCAGCAGCCAAGTCACGAGGTCCGGGGAGCTGTTTTTT. Its translation: CASSQVTRSGELFF.

The chain uses TRBV7-8 and TRBJ2-5; 9 bases fit TRBD2. The CDR3 has 20 amino acids. Germline V CDR1 and CDR2: SGHVS, FQNEAQ. After removal of 8 bases from V and 2 bases from J, the junction contained 24 bases not matched to a gene. Here the CDR3 DNA reads TGTGCCAGCTTGCTAGCCTACCGTGGGCTAGCGGGATCCTCTCAAGAGACCCAGTACTTC. As protein: CASLLAYRGLAGSSQETQYF. Looking up the rest from reference TRBV7-8 and TRBJ2-5 gives the full variable domain: GAGVSQSPRYKVAKRGQDVALRCDPISGHVSLFWYQQALGQGPEFLTYFQNEAQLDKSGLPSDRFFAERPEGSVSTLKIQRTQQEDSAVYLCASLLAYRGLAGSSQETQYFGPGTRLLVL.

The V call is TRBV7-2, the J call TRBJ2-7; TRBD2 matches at 7 bases. Germline V lookup: CDR1 SGHTA, CDR2 FQGNSA. V dropped 5 bases and J dropped 1; count of bases not matched to a gene: 8. The CDR3 contains 15 residues. CDR3 protein: CASSPDGTNSYEQYF. The CDR3 DNA follows: TGTGCCAGCAGCCCCGACGGGACTAATTCCTACGAGCAGTACTTC.

The gene calls are TRBV6-2 or TRBV6-3 and TRBJ1-2; 9 bases fit TRBD1. Germline CDR1 is MNHEY and CDR2 is SVGEGT. V gave up 2 bases and J gave up 4 bases; unmatched junction bases: 5. This CDR3 contains 15 residues. The CDR3 protein is CASSYLLGQGYGYTF. As DNA, the CDR3 is TGTGCCAGCAGTTACCTCTTGGGACAGGGCTATGGCTACACCTTC.

This chain uses TRBV5-6 with TRBJ1-2; D gene uncertain. This CDR3 has 13 amino acids. The V end lost 1 base, the J end lost 8 bases, and 12 bases lay between the germline ends. Germline V gene lookup returns CDR1 SGHDT and CDR2 YYEEEE. The CDR3 loop reads CASSLYRGEGYTF. The CDR3 DNA is TGTGCCAGCAGCTTGTACCGAGGAGAGGGCTACACCTTC.

V and J are TRBV7-9 and TRBJ2-1; 9 bases are shared with TRBD2. The germline V gene has CDR1 SEHNR and CDR2 FQNEAQ (reference sequence). The CDR3 is 15 amino acids. Unmatched junction bases numbered 8, after V lost 6 bases and J lost 5 bases. The CDR3 is CASSQLAGRHNEQFF. Here the CDR3 DNA reads TGTGCCAGCAGTCAACTAGCGGGCCGACACAATGAGCAGTTCTTC.

The chain couples TRBV19 to TRBJ1-1, with D hard to call. Germline CDR1 reads LNHDA; CDR2 reads SQIVND (reference sequence). V lost 3 bases, J lost 0 bases, and 11 bases lay in between. The CDR3 totals 15 residues. The CDR3 nucleotides are TGTGCCAGTAGTATGGACCGGAGGGTGAACACTGAAGCTTTCTTT. Its protein product is CASSMDRRVNTEAFF.

This chain uses TRBV6-5 with TRBJ1-2; D might be TRBD1 (6 bases). This CDR3 is 16 amino acids long. Germline V gene lookup returns CDR1 MNHEY and CDR2 SVGAGI. Trimming took 2 bases from V and 4 from J, leaving 17 bases between them. CDR3 sequence: CASSYDGTRISYGYTF. DNA for the CDR3: TGTGCCAGCAGTTACGACGGGACAAGGATATCCTATGGCTACACCTTC.

V is TRBV2 and J is TRBJ2-3; 13 bases agree with TRBD2. The CDR3 is 16 residues long. Trimming at V came to 5 bases and at J to 4 bases, leaving 6 bases not matched to a gene. Germline V CDR1 and CDR2: SNHLY, FYNNEI. DNA for the CDR3: TGTGCCAGCAGTTGGACTAGCGGGAGAATCGCAGATACGCAGTATTTT. Protein sequence: CASSWTSGRIADTQYF.

The genes are TRBV5-4 and TRBJ2-3; 7 positions match TRBD1. The V gene end was trimmed by 4 bases and the J gene end by 0 bases; junction bases not matched to a gene: 5. Germline CDR1 is SGHNT and CDR2 is YYREEE (reference sequence). The CDR3 loop spans 15 amino acids. The CDR3 nucleotides read TGTGCCAGCAGCAAACAGGGGCTTAGCACAGATACGCAGTATTTT. This sequence encodes CASSKQGLSTDTQYF.